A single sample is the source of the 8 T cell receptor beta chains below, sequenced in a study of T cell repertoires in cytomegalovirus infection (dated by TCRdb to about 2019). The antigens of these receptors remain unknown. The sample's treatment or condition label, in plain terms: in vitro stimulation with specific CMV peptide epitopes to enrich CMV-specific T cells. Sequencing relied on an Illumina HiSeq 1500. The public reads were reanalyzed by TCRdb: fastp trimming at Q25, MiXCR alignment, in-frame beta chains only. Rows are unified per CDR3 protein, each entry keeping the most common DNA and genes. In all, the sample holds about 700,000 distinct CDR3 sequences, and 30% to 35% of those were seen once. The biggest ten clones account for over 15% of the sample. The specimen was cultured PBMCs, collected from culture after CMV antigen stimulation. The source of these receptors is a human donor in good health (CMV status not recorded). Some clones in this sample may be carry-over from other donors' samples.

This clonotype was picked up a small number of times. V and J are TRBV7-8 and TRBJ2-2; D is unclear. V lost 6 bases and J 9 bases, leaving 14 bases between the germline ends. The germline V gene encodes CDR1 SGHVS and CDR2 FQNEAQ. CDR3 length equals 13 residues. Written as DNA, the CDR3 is TGTGCCAGCAGTAAGAGGTTCCCACGGGAGCTGTTTTTT. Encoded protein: CASSKRFPRELFF.

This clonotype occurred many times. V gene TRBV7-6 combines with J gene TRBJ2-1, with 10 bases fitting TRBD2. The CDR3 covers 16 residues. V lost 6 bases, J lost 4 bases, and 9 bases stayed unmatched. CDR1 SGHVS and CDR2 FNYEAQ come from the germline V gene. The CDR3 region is CASSPQRGGRYNEQFF. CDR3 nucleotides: TGTGCCAGCAGTCCACAGCGGGGGGGCCGGTACAATGAGCAGTTCTTC.

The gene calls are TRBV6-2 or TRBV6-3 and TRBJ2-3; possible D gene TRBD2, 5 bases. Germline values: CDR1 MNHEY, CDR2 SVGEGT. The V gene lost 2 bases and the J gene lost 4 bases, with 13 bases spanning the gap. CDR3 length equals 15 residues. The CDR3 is CASSYGLDWSDTQYF. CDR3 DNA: TGTGCCAGCAGTTACGGTCTGGACTGGTCAGATACGCAGTATTTT.

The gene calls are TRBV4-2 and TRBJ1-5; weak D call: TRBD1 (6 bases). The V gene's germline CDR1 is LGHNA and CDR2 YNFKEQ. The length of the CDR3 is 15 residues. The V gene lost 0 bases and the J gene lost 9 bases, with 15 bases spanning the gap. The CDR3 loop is CASSQDRGGSGPQHF. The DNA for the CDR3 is TGTGCCAGCAGCCAAGATCGCGGGGGCTCGGGGCCCCAGCATTTT.

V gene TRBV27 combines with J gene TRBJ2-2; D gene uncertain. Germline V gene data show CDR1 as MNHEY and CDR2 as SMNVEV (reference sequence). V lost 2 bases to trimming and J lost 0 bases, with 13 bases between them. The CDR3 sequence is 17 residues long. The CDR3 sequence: CASSLARTPANTGELFF. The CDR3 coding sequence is TGTGCCAGCAGTTTAGCCAGGACCCCCGCGAACACCGGGGAGCTGTTTTTT.

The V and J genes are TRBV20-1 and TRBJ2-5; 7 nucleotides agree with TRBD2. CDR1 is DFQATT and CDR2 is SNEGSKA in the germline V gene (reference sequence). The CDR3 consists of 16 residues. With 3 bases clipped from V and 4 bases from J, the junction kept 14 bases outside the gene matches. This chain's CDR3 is CSASPDKRDVIETQYF. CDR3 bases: TGCAGTGCTAGCCCTGATAAGCGGGATGTAATAGAGACCCAGTACTTC.

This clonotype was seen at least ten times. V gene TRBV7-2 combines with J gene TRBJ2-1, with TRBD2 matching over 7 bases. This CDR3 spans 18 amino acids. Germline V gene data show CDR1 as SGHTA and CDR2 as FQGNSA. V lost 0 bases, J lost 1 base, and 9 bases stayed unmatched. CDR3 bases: TGTGCCAGCAGCTTAGCTCCGCCCAGCGGGATATCCTACAATGAGCAGTTCTTC. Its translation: CASSLAPPSGISYNEQFF.

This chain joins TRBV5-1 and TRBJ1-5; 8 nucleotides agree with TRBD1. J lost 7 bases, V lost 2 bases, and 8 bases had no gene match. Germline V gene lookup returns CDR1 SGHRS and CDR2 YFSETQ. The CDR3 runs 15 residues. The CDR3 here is CASSFSGQGGQPQHF. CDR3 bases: TGCGCCAGCAGCTTCTCCGGACAGGGAGGGCAGCCCCAGCATTTT.